This paragraph reports one T cell receptor beta chain. The source of the sample is a study of technical replicates of blood from several donors. Produced via immunoSEQ multiplex PCR; TCRdb's table is partial and in-frame only. The sample carries tens of thousands of clones, 80% to 90% recorded once. CDR1 and CDR2 from the germline V gene are MRHNA and SNTAGT. The CDR3 runs 14 residues. J gave up 2 bases and V 7 bases, and 3 bases lay outside the gene matches. The gene calls are TRBV6-4 and TRBJ1-3; TRBD1 aligns across 9 bases. The sample was PBMCs. This TCR came from a human donor in good health. Some clones in this sample may be carry-over from other donors' samples. The CDR3 region is CASIYRGPGNTIYF. Here the CDR3 DNA reads TGTGCCAGCATTTACAGGGGGCCTGGAAACACCATATATTTT.